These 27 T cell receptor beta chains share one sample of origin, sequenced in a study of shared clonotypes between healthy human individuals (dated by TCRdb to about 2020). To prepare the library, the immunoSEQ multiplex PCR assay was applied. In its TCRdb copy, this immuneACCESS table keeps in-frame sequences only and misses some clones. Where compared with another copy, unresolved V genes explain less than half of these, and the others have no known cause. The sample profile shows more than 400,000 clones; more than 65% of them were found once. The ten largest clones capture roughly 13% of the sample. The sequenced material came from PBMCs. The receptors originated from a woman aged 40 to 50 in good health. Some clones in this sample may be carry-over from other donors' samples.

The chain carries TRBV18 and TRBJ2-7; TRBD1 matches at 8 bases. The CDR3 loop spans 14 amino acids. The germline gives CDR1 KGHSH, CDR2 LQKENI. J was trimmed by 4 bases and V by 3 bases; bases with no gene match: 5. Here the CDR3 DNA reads TGTGCCAGCTCACCGCAGACAGGGGAGTACGAGCAGTACTTC. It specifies CASSPQTGEYEQYF.

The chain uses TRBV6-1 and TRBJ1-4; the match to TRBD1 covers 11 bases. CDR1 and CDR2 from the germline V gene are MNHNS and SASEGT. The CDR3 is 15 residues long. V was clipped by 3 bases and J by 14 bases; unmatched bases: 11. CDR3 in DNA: TGTGCCAGCAGTGAGGGGACAGGGGGTCGGGGAGGGCTGTTTTTT. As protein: CASSEGTGGRGGLFF.

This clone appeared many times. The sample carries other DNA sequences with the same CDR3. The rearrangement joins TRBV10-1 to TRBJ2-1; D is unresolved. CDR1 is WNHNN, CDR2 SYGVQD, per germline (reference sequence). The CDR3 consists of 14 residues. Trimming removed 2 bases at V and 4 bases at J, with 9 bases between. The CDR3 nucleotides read TGCGCCAGCAGTGAGGGCGAGACATACAATGAGCAGTTCTTC. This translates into CASSEGETYNEQFF.

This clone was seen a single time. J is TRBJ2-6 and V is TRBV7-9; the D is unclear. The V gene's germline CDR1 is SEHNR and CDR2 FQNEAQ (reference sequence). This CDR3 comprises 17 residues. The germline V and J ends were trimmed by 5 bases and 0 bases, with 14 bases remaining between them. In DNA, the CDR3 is TGTGCCAGCAGCCGAACACTGTTGGGCTCTGGGGCCAACGTCCTGACTTTC. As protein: CASSRTLLGSGANVLTF.

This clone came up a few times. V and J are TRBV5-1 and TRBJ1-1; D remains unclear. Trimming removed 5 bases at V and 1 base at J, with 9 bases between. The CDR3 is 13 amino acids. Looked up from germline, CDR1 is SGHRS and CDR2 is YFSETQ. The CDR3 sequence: CASRFTENTEAFF. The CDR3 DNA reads TGCGCCAGCAGATTTACCGAGAACACTGAAGCTTTCTTT.

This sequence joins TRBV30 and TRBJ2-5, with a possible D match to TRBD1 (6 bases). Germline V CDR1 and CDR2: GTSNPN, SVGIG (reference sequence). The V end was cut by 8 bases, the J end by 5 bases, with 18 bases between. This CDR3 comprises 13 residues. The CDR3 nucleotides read TGTGCCGGAACGGACGGTGACAGGGAGACCCAGTACTTC. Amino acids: CAGTDGDRETQYF.

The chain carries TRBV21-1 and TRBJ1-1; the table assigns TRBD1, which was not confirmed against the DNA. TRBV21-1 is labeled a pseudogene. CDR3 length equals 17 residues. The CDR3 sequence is CASSKLVEGARDTEAFF. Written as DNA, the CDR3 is TGTGCCAGCAGCAAACTGGTTGAGGGGGCGCGGGACACTGAAGCTTTCTTT.

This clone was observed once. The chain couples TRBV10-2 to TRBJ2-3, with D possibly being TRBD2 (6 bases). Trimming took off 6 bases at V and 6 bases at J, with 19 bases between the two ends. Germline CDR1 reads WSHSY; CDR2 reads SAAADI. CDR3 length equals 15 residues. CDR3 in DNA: TGCGCCAGCAGGAGGTGGAGGGAGTATGATGATACGCAGTATTTT. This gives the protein CASRRWREYDDTQYF.

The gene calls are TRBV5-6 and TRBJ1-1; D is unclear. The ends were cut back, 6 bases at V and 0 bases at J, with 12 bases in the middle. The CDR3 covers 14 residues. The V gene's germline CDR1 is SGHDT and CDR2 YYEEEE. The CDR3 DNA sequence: TGTGCCAGCAAACCTACAGCCATGAACACTGAAGCTTTCTTT. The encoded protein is CASKPTAMNTEAFF.

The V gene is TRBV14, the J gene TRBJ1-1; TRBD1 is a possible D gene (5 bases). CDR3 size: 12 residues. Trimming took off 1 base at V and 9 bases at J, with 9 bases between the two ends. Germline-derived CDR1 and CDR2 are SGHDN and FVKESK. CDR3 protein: CASSQVGGKAFF. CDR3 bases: TGTGCCAGCAGCCAAGTCGGGGGTAAAGCTTTCTTT. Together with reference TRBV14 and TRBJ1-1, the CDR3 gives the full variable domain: EAGVTQFPSHSVIEKGQTVTLRCDPISGHDNLYWYRRVMGKEIKFLLHFVKESKQDESGMPNNRFLAERTGGTYSTLKVQPAELEDSGVYFCASSQVGGKAFFGQGTRLTVV.

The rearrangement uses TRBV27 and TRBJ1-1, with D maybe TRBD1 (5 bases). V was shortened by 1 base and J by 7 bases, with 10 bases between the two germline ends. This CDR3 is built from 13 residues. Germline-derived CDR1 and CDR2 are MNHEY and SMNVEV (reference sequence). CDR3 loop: CASSLYRQGEAFF. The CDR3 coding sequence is TGTGCCAGCAGTTTATACCGCCAGGGTGAAGCTTTCTTT.

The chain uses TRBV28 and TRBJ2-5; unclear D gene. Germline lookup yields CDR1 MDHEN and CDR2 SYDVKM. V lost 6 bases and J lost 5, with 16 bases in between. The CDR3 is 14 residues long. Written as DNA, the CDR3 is TGTGCCAGCAGCCCTGGGGTGCCTCAGGAGACCCAGTACTTC. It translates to CASSPGVPQETQYF.

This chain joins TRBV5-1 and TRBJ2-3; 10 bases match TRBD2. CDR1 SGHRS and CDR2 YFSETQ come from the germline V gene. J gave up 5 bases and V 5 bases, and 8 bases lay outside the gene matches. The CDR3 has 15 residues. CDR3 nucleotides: TGCGCCAGCAGTTCTAGCGGGAGTTGGGAAGATACGCAGTATTTT. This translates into CASSSSGSWEDTQYF.

The CDR3 protein is CASSWDSQETQYF. The CDR3 nucleotides are TGTGCCAGCAGTTGGGACAGCCAAGAGACCCAGTACTTC. The chain carries TRBV27 and TRBJ2-5; 7 nucleotides align to TRBD1. J gave up 1 base and V 4 bases, and 0 bases lay outside the gene matches. Germline CDR1 MNHEY, CDR2 SMNVEV (reference sequence). This CDR3 spans 13 amino acids.

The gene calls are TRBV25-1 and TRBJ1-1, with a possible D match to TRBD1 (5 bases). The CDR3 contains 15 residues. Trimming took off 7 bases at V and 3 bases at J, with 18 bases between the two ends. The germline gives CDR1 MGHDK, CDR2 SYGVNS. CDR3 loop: CASTNRRGEDTEAFF. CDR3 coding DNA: TGTGCCAGCACCAACAGGAGGGGCGAGGACACTGAAGCTTTCTTT.

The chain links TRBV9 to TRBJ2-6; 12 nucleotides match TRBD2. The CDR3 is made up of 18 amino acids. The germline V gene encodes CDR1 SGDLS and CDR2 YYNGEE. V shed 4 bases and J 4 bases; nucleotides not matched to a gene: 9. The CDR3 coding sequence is TGTGCCAGCAGCCCGCGGACTAGCGGGACTTGGGGGGCCAACGTCCTGACTTTC. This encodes CASSPRTSGTWGANVLTF.

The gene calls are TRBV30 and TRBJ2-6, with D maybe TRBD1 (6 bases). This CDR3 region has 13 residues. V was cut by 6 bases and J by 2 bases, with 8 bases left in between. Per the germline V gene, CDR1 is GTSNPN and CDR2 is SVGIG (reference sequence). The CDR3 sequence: CACRGPGANVLTF. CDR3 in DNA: TGTGCCTGCAGGGGTCCTGGGGCCAACGTCCTGACTTTC.

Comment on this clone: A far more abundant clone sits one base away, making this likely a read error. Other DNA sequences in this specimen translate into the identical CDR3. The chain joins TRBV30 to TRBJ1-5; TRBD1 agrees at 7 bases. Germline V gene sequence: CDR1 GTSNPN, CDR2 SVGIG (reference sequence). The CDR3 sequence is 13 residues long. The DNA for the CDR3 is TGTGCCTGGTCCACAGGGGCCGATCAGCCACAGCATTTT. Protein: CAWSTGADQPQHF.

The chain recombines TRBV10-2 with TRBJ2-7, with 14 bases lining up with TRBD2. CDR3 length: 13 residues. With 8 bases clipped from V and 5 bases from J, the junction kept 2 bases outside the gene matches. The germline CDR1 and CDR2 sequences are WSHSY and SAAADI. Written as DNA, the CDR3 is TGCGCCAGCGGACTAGCGGGAGGTCACGAGCAGTACTTC. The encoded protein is CASGLAGGHEQYF.

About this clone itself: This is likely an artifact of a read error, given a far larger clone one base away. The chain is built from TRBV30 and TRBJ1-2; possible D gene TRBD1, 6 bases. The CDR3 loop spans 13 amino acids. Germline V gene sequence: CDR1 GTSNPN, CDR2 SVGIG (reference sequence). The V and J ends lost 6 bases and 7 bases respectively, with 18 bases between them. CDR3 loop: CACRGKGRVGYTF. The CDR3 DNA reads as TGTGCCTGTAGGGGGAAGGGAAGGGTTGGCTACACCTTC.

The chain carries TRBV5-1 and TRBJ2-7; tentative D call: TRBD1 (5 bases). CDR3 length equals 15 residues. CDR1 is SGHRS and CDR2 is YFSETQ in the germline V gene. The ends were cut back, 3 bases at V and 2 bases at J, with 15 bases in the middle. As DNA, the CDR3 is TGCGCCAGCAGCTCGCGACAGAGCTTCGCCTACGAGCAGTACTTC. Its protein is CASSSRQSFAYEQYF.

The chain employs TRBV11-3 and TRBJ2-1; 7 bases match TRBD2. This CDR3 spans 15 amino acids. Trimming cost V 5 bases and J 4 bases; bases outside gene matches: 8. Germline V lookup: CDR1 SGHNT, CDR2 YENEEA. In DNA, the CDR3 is TGTGCCAGCAGCCTGGGGGGAGGGATATACAATGAGCAGTTCTTC. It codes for CASSLGGGIYNEQFF.

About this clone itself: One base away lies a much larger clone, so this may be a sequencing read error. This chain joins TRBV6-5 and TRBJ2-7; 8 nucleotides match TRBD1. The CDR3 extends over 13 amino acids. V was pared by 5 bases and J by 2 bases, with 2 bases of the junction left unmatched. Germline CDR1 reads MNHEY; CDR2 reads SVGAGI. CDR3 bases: TGTGCCAGCAGTAGGACAGGGACCTACGAGCAGTACTTC. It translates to CASSRTGTYEQYF.

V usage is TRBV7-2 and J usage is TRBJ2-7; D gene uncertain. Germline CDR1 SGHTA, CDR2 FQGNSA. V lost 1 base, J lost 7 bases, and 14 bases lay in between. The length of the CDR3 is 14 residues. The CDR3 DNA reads TGTGCCAGCAGCTTAGTCGGTGGCCCTATTGAGCAGTACTTC. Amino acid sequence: CASSLVGGPIEQYF.

The CDR3 loop reads CASSFLGDGTYNEQFF. CDR3 nucleotide sequence: TGTGCCAGCAGCTTCTTGGGGGACGGAACCTACAATGAGCAGTTCTTC. The rearrangement uses TRBV11-3 and TRBJ2-1, with D perhaps matching TRBD1 or TRBD2 (5 bases each). CDR3 length equals 16 residues. V lost 3 bases and J 2 bases, leaving 14 bases between the germline ends. Germline CDR1 is SGHNT and CDR2 is YENEEA.

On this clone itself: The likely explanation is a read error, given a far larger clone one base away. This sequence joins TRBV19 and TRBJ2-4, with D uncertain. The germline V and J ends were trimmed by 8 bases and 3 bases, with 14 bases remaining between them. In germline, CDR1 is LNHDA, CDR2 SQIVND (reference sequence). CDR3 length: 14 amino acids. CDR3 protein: CASRDILDKNIQYF. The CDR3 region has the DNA TGTGCCAGTCGAGACATTTTAGACAAAAACATTCAGTACTTC.

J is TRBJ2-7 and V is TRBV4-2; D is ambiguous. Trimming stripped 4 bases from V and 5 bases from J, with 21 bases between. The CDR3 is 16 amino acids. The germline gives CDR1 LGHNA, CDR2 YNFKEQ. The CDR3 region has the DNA TGTGCCAGCAGCCCAACCTTGATTATGAGAGTGGACGAGCAGTACTTC. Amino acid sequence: CASSPTLIMRVDEQYF.